The 27 T cell receptor beta chains reported below all come from one sample, sequenced in a study of human CD4 T cells and Enterobacteriaceae. Repertoires were generated with immunoSEQ multiplex PCR, while TCRdb's copy carries only in-frame clones and drops some. This sample carries tens of thousands of clones, approximately 82% of them seen once, and the ten largest clones take 1.5% to 2%. Sorting took every CD4+ cell except CD45RA+CCR7+CD95- naive cells, reaching over 98% purity. Sequencing was done on a sample of memory CD4+ T cells from blood. The receptors originated from a human donor in good health.

V gene TRBV6-4 combines with J gene TRBJ1-2; 8 nucleotides match TRBD1. With V trimmed by 7 bases and J by 4 bases, 5 bases remained unmatched. From germline, CDR1 is MRHNA and CDR2 SNTAGT. This CDR3 is 13 amino acids long. CDR3: CASTSGTGYGYTF. The CDR3 DNA is TGTGCCAGCACCTCAGGGACAGGCTATGGCTACACCTTC.

The V and J genes are TRBV12-5 and TRBJ2-3, with no clear D. The CDR3 loop spans 14 amino acids. V lost 0 bases, J lost 3 bases, and 7 bases lay in between. Per the germline V gene, CDR1 is LGHNT and CDR2 is FRNRAP. The CDR3 protein is CASGLVASTDTQYF. The CDR3 DNA sequence: TGTGCTAGTGGTTTGGTGGCTAGTACAGATACGCAGTATTTT. The full variable domain, completed using reference TRBV12-5 and TRBJ2-3, is DARVTQTPRHKVTEMGQEVTMRCQPILGHNTVFWYRQTMMQGLELLAYFRNRAPLDDSGMPKDRFSAEMPDATLATLKIQPSEPRDSAVYFCASGLVASTDTQYFGPGTRLTVL.

This rearrangement joins TRBV7-6 to TRBJ2-5; D is ambiguous. The V end lost 4 bases, the J end lost 7 bases, and 13 bases lay between the germline ends. This CDR3 is 13 amino acids long. CDR1 SGHVS and CDR2 FNYEAQ come from the germline V gene. The CDR3 sequence: CASSSDGSGTQYF. CDR3 sequence (DNA): TGTGCCAGCAGCTCGGACGGATCGGGGACCCAGTACTTC.

The J gene is TRBJ2-7, the V gene TRBV25-1, with TRBD2 matching over 7 bases. This CDR3 has 16 amino acids. With V trimmed by 0 bases and J by 6 bases, 11 bases remained unmatched. The germline V gene has CDR1 MGHDK and CDR2 SYGVNS. CDR3 bases: TGTGCCAGCAGTGAATATGGGGGGGAGGGCTCGGTCGAGCAGTACTTC. It yields the protein CASSEYGGEGSVEQYF.

CDR3 nucleotides: TGTGCCAGCACCCCGTTTGCCGTATATGGCTACACCTTC. Translating gives CASTPFAVYGYTF. The V call is TRBV28, the J call TRBJ1-2; no definite D call. CDR1 and CDR2 from the germline V gene are MDHEN and SYDVKM. Trimming removed 7 bases from V and 5 bases from J, with 14 bases in between. The CDR3 consists of 13 residues.

The chain is built from TRBV7-9 and TRBJ2-1; 10 bases match TRBD1. CDR3 length: 12 amino acids. Germline V gene sequence: CDR1 SEHNR, CDR2 FQNEAQ (reference sequence). V dropped 7 bases and J dropped 8; count of bases not matched to a gene: 2. The CDR3 DNA reads TGTGCCAGCATCGGACAGGGGGATGAGCAGTTCTTC. It translates to CASIGQGDEQFF. Variable domain in full (rest from reference TRBV7-9 and TRBJ2-1): DTGVSQNPRHKITKRGQNVTFRCDPISEHNRLYWYRQTLGQGPEFLTYFQNEAQLEKSRLLSDRFSAERPKGSFSTLEIQRTEQGDSAMYLCASIGQGDEQFFGPGTRLTVL.

This clone was recorded only once. V is TRBV5-1 and J is TRBJ2-3; the D gene could be TRBD1 or TRBD2 (6 bases each). The V end was cut by 0 bases, the J end by 2 bases, with 13 bases between. In germline, CDR1 is SGHRS, CDR2 YFSETQ. The length of the CDR3 is 16 residues. The CDR3 spells CASSLEVRGPTDTQYF. DNA of the CDR3: TGCGCCAGCAGCTTGGAAGTTCGGGGGCCCACAGATACGCAGTATTTT.

This sequence joins TRBV28 and TRBJ2-3, with D unclear. V lost 7 bases and J 2 bases, leaving 10 bases between the germline ends. The CDR3 length is 13 residues. Looked up from germline, CDR1 is MDHEN and CDR2 is SYDVKM. This CDR3 reads CASNSPATDTQYF. DNA of the CDR3: TGTGCCAGCAACTCCCCGGCCACAGATACGCAGTATTTT.

This chain connects TRBV5-4 to TRBJ1-2, with 9 bases fitting TRBD1. This CDR3 is 13 amino acids long. V shed 4 bases, J shed 8 bases, and the junction held 6 bases outside the gene matches. Germline CDR1 reads SGHNT; CDR2 reads YYREEE (reference sequence). The CDR3 region is CASSLGQGGGYTF. In DNA form, the CDR3 reads TGTGCCAGCAGCCTGGGACAGGGAGGAGGCTACACCTTC.

V and J are TRBV19 and TRBJ1-2; 7 bases map to TRBD1. Germline V gene sequence: CDR1 LNHDA, CDR2 SQIVND (reference sequence). The length of the CDR3 is 16 residues. The V and J ends lost 2 bases and 2 bases, in that order; junction bases with no gene match: 8. CDR3 nucleotide sequence: TGTGCCAGTAGTATACAACCGGGACAGAAAAACTATGGCTACACCTTC. Translating it yields CASSIQPGQKNYGYTF. Combining the CDR3 with reference TRBV19 and TRBJ1-2 gives the whole variable domain DGGITQSPKYLFRKEGQNVTLSCEQNLNHDAMYWYRQDPGQGLRLIYYSQIVNDFQKGDIAEGYSVSREKKESFPLTVTSAQKNPTAFYLCASSIQPGQKNYGYTFGSGTRLTVV.

The CDR3 DNA follows: TGCGCCAGCAGCTTGGCCCTAGGTGCTGGGGCCAACGTCCTGACTTTC. Its protein is CASSLALGAGANVLTF. This chain connects TRBV5-1 to TRBJ2-6; D unresolved. Germline-derived CDR1 and CDR2 are SGHRS and YFSETQ. This CDR3 comprises 16 residues. The V gene lost 0 bases and the J gene lost 2 bases, with 9 bases spanning the gap. The full variable domain, in which reference TRBV5-1 and TRBJ2-6 provide the parts outside the CDR3, is KAGVTQTPRYLIKTRGQQVTLSCSPISGHRSVSWYQQTPGQGLQFLFEYFSETQRNKGNFPGRFSGRQFSNSRSEMNVSTLELGDSALYLCASSLALGAGANVLTFGAGSRLTVL.

The chain has TRBV28 and TRBJ1-1; D not resolved. Trimming took 6 bases from V and 6 from J, leaving 17 bases between them. This CDR3 has 14 residues. Per germline, CDR1 MDHEN and CDR2 SYDVKM. The CDR3 here is CASRFYSYVSEAFF. DNA of the CDR3: TGTGCCAGCAGATTTTACTCTTACGTCTCTGAAGCTTTCTTT.

The chain recombines TRBV13 with TRBJ1-2, with unresolved D. There are 16 residues in the CDR3. V shed 5 bases and J shed 8 bases, with 24 bases lying between them. Per germline, CDR1 PRHDT and CDR2 FYEKMQ (reference sequence). The chain's CDR3 is CASSRTGIQIPVGYTF. The CDR3, as DNA: TGTGCCAGCAGCCGGACCGGGATCCAGATCCCCGTGGGCTACACCTTC.

The chain joins TRBV28 to TRBJ1-2, with a weak D call TRBD1 (6 bases). The ends were cut back, 4 bases at V and 4 bases at J, with 16 bases in the middle. CDR3 length: 15 amino acids. Germline V gives CDR1 MDHEN, CDR2 SYDVKM. The CDR3 nucleotides read TGTGCCAGCAGTTCCCCCGGGGGCGTTCGCTATGGCTACACCTTC. This encodes CASSSPGGVRYGYTF.

The chain uses TRBV28 and TRBJ1-5; possibly TRBD1 for D (5 bases). Between the trimmed V and J ends, which lost 2 bases and 1 base, there was a span of 9 bases. This CDR3 comprises 15 residues. CDR1 is MDHEN, CDR2 SYDVKM, per germline. The CDR3: CASSLGGYSNQPQHF. DNA of the CDR3: TGTGCCAGCAGTTTAGGGGGTTACAGCAATCAGCCCCAGCATTTT.

By sample share, this clone is medium-sized. The chain couples TRBV30 to TRBJ1-2; D is unresolved. This CDR3 spans 11 amino acids. CDR1 is GTSNPN, CDR2 SVGIG, per germline (reference sequence). Trimming removed 2 bases at V and 8 bases at J, with 9 bases between. CDR3 region: CAWSTGNGYTF. CDR3 nucleotides: TGTGCCTGGAGTACCGGGAACGGCTACACCTTC.

This clone was seen once. The gene calls are TRBV6-1 and TRBJ1-3; D gene ambiguous. Germline CDR1 and CDR2: MNHNS and SASEGT. V lost 1 base and J 3 bases, leaving 4 bases between the germline ends. This CDR3 contains 13 residues. The CDR3 reads CASSEEIGNTIYF. CDR3 DNA: TGTGCCAGCAGTGAAGAGATTGGAAACACCATATATTTT.

V usage is TRBV18 and J usage is TRBJ2-7; TRBD1 is a possible D gene (6 bases). CDR1 is KGHSH and CDR2 is LQKENI in the germline V gene. V dropped 5 bases and J dropped 2 bases, with 16 bases sitting between them. This CDR3 has 15 residues. CDR3 DNA sequence: TGTGCCAGCTCATCGGACAGAGAAAACCCCTACGAGCAGTACTTC. Translating gives CASSSDRENPYEQYF.

This sequence joins TRBV28 and TRBJ2-5; 12 nucleotides match TRBD1. The trim removed 5 bases at V and 4 bases at J, leaving 8 bases unmatched. The germline CDR1 and CDR2 sequences are MDHEN and SYDVKM. CDR3 size: 16 residues. The CDR3 region has the DNA TGTGCCAGCAGTGGGGGGACAGGGGGCGGGATAGAGACCCAGTACTTC. This sequence encodes CASSGGTGGGIETQYF. The whole variable domain, filled in from reference TRBV28 and TRBJ2-5, reads DVKVTQSSRYLVKRTGEKVFLECVQDMDHENMFWYRQDPGLGLRLIYFSYDVKMKEKGDIPEGYSVSREKKERFSLILESASTNQTSMYLCASSGGTGGGIETQYFGPGTRLLVL.

This clone has only one observation. The DNA for the CDR3 is TGCGCCAGCAGCTTGCTCGGGTCGGGGGCGTCCTACAATGAGCAGTTCTTC. The encoded protein is CASSLLGSGASYNEQFF. V usage is TRBV5-1 and J usage is TRBJ2-1; D assignment may be TRBD1 or TRBD2 (6 bases each). This CDR3 contains 17 residues. Trimming took 1 base from V and 1 from J, leaving 15 bases between them. CDR1 SGHRS and CDR2 YFSETQ come from the germline V gene.

The chain uses TRBV7-2 and TRBJ1-1, with D perhaps matching TRBD1 (6 bases). This CDR3 has 16 residues. The V end lost 5 bases, the J end lost 4 bases, and 20 bases lay between the germline ends. Germline lookup yields CDR1 SGHTA and CDR2 FQGNSA. The CDR3 is CASSPRQVGTGTEAFF. CDR3 in DNA: TGTGCCAGCAGCCCCAGACAGGTAGGGACCGGCACTGAAGCTTTCTTT.

V usage is TRBV9 and J usage is TRBJ2-1; either TRBD1 or TRBD2 may fit D (5 bases each). The V gene lost 4 bases and the J gene lost 7 bases, with 15 bases spanning the gap. The CDR3 has 14 residues. CDR1 and CDR2 from the germline V gene are SGDLS and YYNGEE. The CDR3 reads CASSYGATSNEQFF. Here the CDR3 DNA reads TGTGCCAGCAGCTACGGGGCCACGTCAAATGAGCAGTTCTTC.

The chain uses TRBV5-1 and TRBJ2-4; no clear D. Germline CDR1 reads SGHRS; CDR2 reads YFSETQ. The germline V and J ends were trimmed by 3 bases and 0 bases, with 10 bases remaining between them. CDR3 length: 15 residues. DNA of the CDR3: TGCGCCAGCAGCTCGACGACACAAGCCAAAAACATTCAGTACTTC. Its translation: CASSSTTQAKNIQYF.

The V gene is TRBV15, the J gene TRBJ1-2, with 8 bases matching TRBD1. Trimming took 1 base from V and 2 from J; bases not matched to a gene: 6. There are 16 residues in the CDR3. The germline gives CDR1 LNHNV, CDR2 YYDKDF (reference sequence). The CDR3, as DNA: TGTGCCACCAGCAGAGGAGGGGGACAGGTGAACTATGGCTACACCTTC. Translation: CATSRGGGQVNYGYTF.

This chain uses TRBV5-1 with TRBJ1-2, with D possibly matching TRBD1 (5 bases). Trimming took off 4 bases at V and 4 bases at J, with 14 bases between the two ends. CDR1 and CDR2 (germline): SGHRS, YFSETQ. The CDR3 runs 14 residues. In DNA, the CDR3 is TGCGCCAGCAGCGAGGACGGCGGGGCCTATGGCTACACCTTC. It encodes CASSEDGGAYGYTF.

The chain carries TRBV11-1 and TRBJ1-1, with D maybe TRBD1 (6 bases). The CDR3 contains 14 residues. The ends were cut back, 6 bases at V and 4 bases at J, with 15 bases in the middle. Germline loops: CDR1 SGHAT, CDR2 FQDESV (reference sequence). CDR3 loop: CASSYVGGGTEAFF. For the CDR3, the DNA is TGTGCCAGCAGTTACGTTGGAGGGGGCACTGAAGCTTTCTTT.

The chain links TRBV5-1 to TRBJ2-5, with a possible D match to TRBD2 (5 bases). Trimming removed 0 bases at V and 0 bases at J, with 15 bases between. From germline, CDR1 is SGHRS and CDR2 YFSETQ. The length of the CDR3 is 17 residues. The CDR3 protein is CASSLGLGIGYQETQYF. CDR3 in DNA: TGCGCCAGCAGCTTGGGCCTCGGGATAGGGTACCAAGAGACCCAGTACTTC.